The rows below give T cell receptor beta chains drawn from one sample of a study of CD8+CD57+ T cells in acquired aplastic anemia. In TCRdb, the reads were re-called with MiXCR into one record per CDR3 protein. The table records roughly 170,000 distinct CDR3 sequences, around 50% of them present only once. The sequenced material came from sorted CD4+, CD8+, or CD8+CD57+ T cells (not recorded which) from PBMCs. Every receptor here comes from a human donor with aplastic anemia. The CDR3 runs from the conserved cysteine through the conserved F or W. Each record gives: V gene, J gene, clone size, CDR3 protein. Only part of the rows carry a size: once, few, many, or a class if the clone is expanded.

>TRBV2|TRBJ2-7|-
CASNEIWGLPQYEQYF
>TRBV19|TRBJ2-7|many
CASSIRADRGDYEQYF
>TRBV3-1|TRBJ2-5|few
CASSQVVAGGKETQYF
>TRBV6-5|TRBJ2-7|few
CASSYEQGAHHYEQYF
>TRBV3-1|TRBJ2-1|-
CASSQSRTSGGAVHEQFF
>TRBV2|TRBJ1-2|-
CASTDRANYGYTF
>TRBV11-3|TRBJ1-1|-
CASSSQAWYGTEAFF
>TRBV28|TRBJ2-7|-
CASSPLAGGRDEQYF
>TRBV20-1|TRBJ2-1|-
CSATAGGDEQFF
>TRBV5-1|TRBJ1-4|-
CASSSSGTGGEKLFF
>TRBV11-2|TRBJ2-5|-
CASSFGQNQETQYF
>TRBV2|TRBJ1-6|-
CASSEFTGDSPLHF
>TRBV7-3|TRBJ2-1|many
CASSLASGYNEQFF
>TRBV14|TRBJ1-6|-
CASSQIGLSPLHF
>TRBV30|TRBJ1-2|few
CAWSDGMRGYTF
>TRBV7-7|TRBJ2-2|-
CASSLDLNTGELFF
>TRBV24-1|TRBJ1-1|once
CATRRGESEAFF
>TRBV2|TRBJ2-7|-
CASSPPFYEQYF
>TRBV11-3|TRBJ2-3|-
CASSPGREGDTQYF
>TRBV9|TRBJ2-7|once
CASSAGTSLTYEQYF
>TRBV2|TRBJ2-3|few
CASSEGGLDTQYF
>TRBV20-1|TRBJ2-2|many
CSARSTGGMGGELFF
>TRBV29-1|TRBJ2-1|-
CSVSGGVNEQFF
>TRBV2|TRBJ2-1|-
CASSEAGAYNEQFF
>TRBV5-1|TRBJ2-3|many
CASSLELKDTQYF
>TRBV5-1|TRBJ2-1|-
CASSLGQFF
>TRBV30|TRBJ1-4|-
CAWSVRGRGREKLFF
>TRBV29-1|TRBJ1-1|-
CSVERTANTEAFF
>TRBV5-1|TRBJ2-5|few
CASSLTGGSEETQYF
>TRBV20-1|TRBJ1-1|-
CSARETGRTEAFF
>TRBV13|TRBJ1-1|-
CASSLRGVGEAFF
>TRBV2|TRBJ2-3|-
CASNRDPGTDTQYF
>TRBV10-1|TRBJ2-3|-
CASSETRTDTQYF
>TRBV2|TRBJ1-1|once
CANPTELNTEAFF
>TRBV5-1|TRBJ1-3|-
CASSQGAGNTIYF
>TRBV24-1|TRBJ2-7|-
CATSETGTAAYEQYF
>TRBV9|TRBJ1-2|-
CASSVGQGRGDYGYTF
>TRBV24-1|TRBJ2-3|-
CATSDRDSIAWDTQYF
>TRBV5-1|TRBJ2-3|many
CASSLGLAGSTDTQYF
>TRBV18|TRBJ1-4|-
CASGASNEKLFF
>TRBV2|TRBJ2-2|-
CASRLFVGSTGELFF
>TRBV12-3/TRBV12-4|TRBJ2-7|many
CASSFTGAPYEQYF
>TRBV7-8|TRBJ2-7|many
CASSLAGPTYEQYF
>TRBV19|TRBJ1-2|many
CASSTGTWGYTF
>TRBV6-2/TRBV6-3|TRBJ2-1|-
CASIRQGAVNEQFF
>TRBV11-1|TRBJ1-1|-
CASSERAPRNTEAFF
>TRBV29-1|TRBJ1-4|-
CSVRQPSVEKLFF
>TRBV6-1|TRBJ2-7|many
CASRRGGDSYEQYF
>TRBV24-1|TRBJ1-4|-
CAHRKGVNNEKLLF
>TRBV10-1|TRBJ2-7|many
CASSEAPRGVDEQYF
>TRBV25-1|TRBJ2-2|-
CASSEWTSGNTGELFF
>TRBV7-3|TRBJ2-3|-
CASSANRRDTQYF
>TRBV2|TRBJ2-3|many
CASSSVTGTDTQYF
>TRBV12-3/TRBV12-4|TRBJ2-5|-
CASMGPGRGETQYF
>TRBV24-1|TRBJ2-3|-
CATSGTSGRSTSTDTQYF
>TRBV5-1|TRBJ2-7|many
CASSAGLAGGAYEQYF
>TRBV24-1|TRBJ2-1|-
CATSETRGLRGNEQFF
>TRBV4-1|TRBJ2-7|-
CASSQEQGLYGQYF
>TRBV10-3|TRBJ1-1|-
CAISEEPGQVNTEAFF
>TRBV5-6|TRBJ1-1|many
CASRAGQRNTEAFF